The present T cell receptor (beta chain) was sequenced within a study of cytomegalovirus exposure and HLA in healthy donors. The sample holds a few counts of this clone. The PCR used 60 Vbeta and 13 Jbeta primers. Methods used by the authors: Unique TCR beta chains numbered approximately 80 million in a later analysis, with around 10 million shared. TCRdb's copy holds only in-frame clones and misses some; the assay was immunoSEQ multiplex PCR. V and J calls and clone size are copied from that table; D and trimming were computed from the DNA. The sample records 100,000 to 150,000 clones, about 71% being singletons. CDR1 is SGHVS and CDR2 is FQNEAQ in the germline V gene. The CDR3 extends over 15 amino acids. Deletions cut 2 bases from V and 0 bases from J, with 7 bases between.

Sequenced: PBMCs. The rearrangement links TRBV7-8 to TRBJ1-4; D gene unclear. The TCR sequence derives from a woman aged 55-69 years in good health and CMV-seropositive. This CDR3 reads CASSLRETTNEKLFF. CDR3 sequence (DNA): TGTGCCAGCAGCTTACGAGAGACAACTAATGAAAAACTGTTTTTT. The full variable domain, completed using reference TRBV7-8 and TRBJ1-4, is GAGVSQSPRYKVAKRGQDVALRCDPISGHVSLFWYQQALGQGPEFLTYFQNEAQLDKSGLPSDRFFAERPEGSVSTLKIQRTQQEDSAVYLCASSLRETTNEKLFFGSGTQLSVL.